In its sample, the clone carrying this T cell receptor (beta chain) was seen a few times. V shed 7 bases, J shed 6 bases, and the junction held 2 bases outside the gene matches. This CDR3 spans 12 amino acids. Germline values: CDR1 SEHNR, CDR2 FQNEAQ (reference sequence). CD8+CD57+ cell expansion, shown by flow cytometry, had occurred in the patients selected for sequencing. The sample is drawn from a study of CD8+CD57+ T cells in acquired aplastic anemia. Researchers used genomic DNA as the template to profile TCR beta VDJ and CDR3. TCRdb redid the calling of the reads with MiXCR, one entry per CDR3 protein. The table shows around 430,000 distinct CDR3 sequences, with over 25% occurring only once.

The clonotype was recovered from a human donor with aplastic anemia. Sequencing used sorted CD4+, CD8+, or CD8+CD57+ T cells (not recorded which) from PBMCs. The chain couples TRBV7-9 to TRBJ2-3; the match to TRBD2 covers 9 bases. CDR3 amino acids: CASNGLADTQYF. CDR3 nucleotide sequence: TGTGCCAGCAATGGACTAGCGGATACGCAGTATTTT.